These T cell receptor beta chains were read from a single sample in a study of T cell repertoires in cytomegalovirus infection. These receptors have no identified antigens. Via MiXCR, TCRdb re-called the reads, giving one row per CDR3 protein. This sample has roughly 160,000 distinct CDR3 sequences, with about 20% found just once. The sample here was CD8+ T cells from cultured PBMCs, taken from culture after CMV antigen stimulation. The source of these receptors is a human donor in good health (CMV status not recorded). Some clones in this sample may be carry-over from other donors' samples. CDR3s include the opening cysteine and the closing phenylalanine or tryptophan. Fields, in order: clone size, D gene, J gene, CDR3 length, V gene, CDR3 DNA, CDR3 protein. A D gene is named only where the DNA matches it firmly. Size is omitted from some rows. Given values are once, few, many or a class for expanded clones.

abundance: -; d_gene: -; j_gene: TRBJ1-1; len: 16; v_gene: TRBV7-2; CDR3nt: TGTGCCAGCAGCTTATCCGGCCGGTACGTGAACACTGAAGCTTTCTTT; CDR3aa: CASSLSGRYVNTEAFF
abundance: -; d_gene: -; j_gene: TRBJ1-4; len: 18; v_gene: TRBV7-8; CDR3nt: TGTGCCAGCAGCTTAATCCCTCTGCTGGGAGGGGGTAATGAAAAACTGTTTTTT; CDR3aa: CASSLIPLLGGGNEKLFF
abundance: -; d_gene: TRBD2; j_gene: TRBJ2-3; len: 16; v_gene: TRBV4-1; CDR3nt: TGCGCCAGCAGCCTACGACTAGCGGGGGGCGAGAATACGCAGTATTTT; CDR3aa: CASSLRLAGGENTQYF
abundance: -; d_gene: -; j_gene: TRBJ1-1; len: 13; v_gene: TRBV12-3/TRBV12-4; CDR3nt: TGTGCCAGCAGTTTACAGGGGTTAACTGAAGCTTTCTTT; CDR3aa: CASSLQGLTEAFF
abundance: few; d_gene: -; j_gene: TRBJ1-6; len: 15; v_gene: TRBV7-3; CDR3nt: TGTGCCAGCAGCTTAACCGGGACTTCATATTCACCCCTCCACTTT; CDR3aa: CASSLTGTSYSPLHF
abundance: -; d_gene: TRBD1; j_gene: TRBJ1-1; len: 15; v_gene: TRBV20-1; CDR3nt: TGCAGTGCTAGAGTCGAGGGACAGGGGGCTGCTGAAGCTTTCTTT; CDR3aa: CSARVEGQGAAEAFF
abundance: -; d_gene: TRBD2; j_gene: TRBJ2-1; len: 15; v_gene: TRBV7-2; CDR3nt: TGTGCCAGCAGCTTAGTTCCTAGCGGGGGAGATGAGCAGTTCTTC; CDR3aa: CASSLVPSGGDEQFF
abundance: few; d_gene: -; j_gene: TRBJ2-1; len: 16; v_gene: TRBV7-2; CDR3nt: TGTGCCAGCAAGGACTCGTGGGCAAGCTCCTACAATGAGCAGTTCTTC; CDR3aa: CASKDSWASSYNEQFF
abundance: few; d_gene: -; j_gene: TRBJ1-1; len: 14; v_gene: TRBV19; CDR3nt: TGTGCCAGTAGTATCGGGCAGTTGAACACTGAAGCTTTCTTT; CDR3aa: CASSIGQLNTEAFF
abundance: -; d_gene: -; j_gene: TRBJ2-7; len: 14; v_gene: TRBV19; CDR3nt: TGTGCCAGTAGAGCGGGTCATAGCGCCTACGAGCAGTACTTC; CDR3aa: CASRAGHSAYEQYF
abundance: few; d_gene: -; j_gene: TRBJ1-4; len: 13; v_gene: TRBV7-2; CDR3nt: TGTGCCAGCAGCCTACGGGGGAATGAAAAACTGTTTTTT; CDR3aa: CASSLRGNEKLFF
abundance: -; d_gene: TRBD2; j_gene: TRBJ2-2; len: 16; v_gene: TRBV10-2; CDR3nt: TGCGCCAGCAGTCTGACTAGCGGGGGACCCACCGGGGAGCTGTTTTTT; CDR3aa: CASSLTSGGPTGELFF
abundance: few; d_gene: -; j_gene: TRBJ1-6; len: 18; v_gene: TRBV4-1; CDR3nt: TGCGCCAGCAGCCGAAGACGCTCGGAGAACTTGATGGATTCACCCCTCCACTTT; CDR3aa: CASSRRRSENLMDSPLHF
abundance: -; d_gene: TRBD2; j_gene: TRBJ2-1; len: 17; v_gene: TRBV7-3; CDR3nt: TGTGCCAGCAGCCAGACCGGGACTAGCGATCCCTACAATGAGCAGTTCTTC; CDR3aa: CASSQTGTSDPYNEQFF
abundance: -; d_gene: -; j_gene: TRBJ2-5; len: 14; v_gene: TRBV7-2; CDR3nt: TGTGCCAGCAGCTTGTTTTCGGGAGAAGAGACCCAGTACTTC; CDR3aa: CASSLFSGEETQYF
abundance: few; d_gene: -; j_gene: TRBJ2-3; len: 17; v_gene: TRBV11-2; CDR3nt: TGTGCCAGCAGTCCGATCCTCACAGGCCTAGGCACAGATACGCAGTATTTT; CDR3aa: CASSPILTGLGTDTQYF